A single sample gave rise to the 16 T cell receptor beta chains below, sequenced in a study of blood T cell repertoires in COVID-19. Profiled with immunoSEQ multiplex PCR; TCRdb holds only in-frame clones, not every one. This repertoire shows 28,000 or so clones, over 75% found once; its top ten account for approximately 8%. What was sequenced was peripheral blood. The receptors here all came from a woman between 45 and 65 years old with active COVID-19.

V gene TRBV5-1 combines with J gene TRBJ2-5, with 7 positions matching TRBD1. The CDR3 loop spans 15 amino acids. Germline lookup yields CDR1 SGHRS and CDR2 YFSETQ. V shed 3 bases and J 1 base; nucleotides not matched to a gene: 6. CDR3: CASSSGTVLQETQYF. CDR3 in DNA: TGCGCCAGCAGCTCCGGGACAGTCCTCCAAGAGACCCAGTACTTC.

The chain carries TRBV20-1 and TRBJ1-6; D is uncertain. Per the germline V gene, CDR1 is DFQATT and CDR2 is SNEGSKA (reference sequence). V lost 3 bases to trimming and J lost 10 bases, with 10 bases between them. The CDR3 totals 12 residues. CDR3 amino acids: CSASVGVSPLHF. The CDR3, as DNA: TGCAGTGCTAGTGTCGGGGTATCACCCCTCCACTTT.

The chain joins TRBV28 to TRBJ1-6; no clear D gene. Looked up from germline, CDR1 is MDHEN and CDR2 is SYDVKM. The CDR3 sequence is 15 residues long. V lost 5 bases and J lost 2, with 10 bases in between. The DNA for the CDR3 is TGTGCCAGCAGTCAGACGGAGGCCTATAATTCACCCCTCCACTTT. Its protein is CASSQTEAYNSPLHF.

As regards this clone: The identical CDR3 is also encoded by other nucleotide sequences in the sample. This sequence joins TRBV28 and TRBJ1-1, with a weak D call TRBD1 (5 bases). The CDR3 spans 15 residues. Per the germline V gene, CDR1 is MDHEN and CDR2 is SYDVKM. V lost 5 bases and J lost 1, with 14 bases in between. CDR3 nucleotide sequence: TGTGCCAGCAGTCCCCGGGGGGGAGGGAACACTGAAGCTTTCTTT. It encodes CASSPRGGGNTEAFF.

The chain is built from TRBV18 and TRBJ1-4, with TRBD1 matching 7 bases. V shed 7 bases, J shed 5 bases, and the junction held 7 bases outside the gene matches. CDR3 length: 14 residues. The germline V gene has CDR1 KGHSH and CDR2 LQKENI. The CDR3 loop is CASLRTTGNEKLFF. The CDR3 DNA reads TGTGCCAGCTTGCGAACGACAGGGAATGAAAAACTGTTTTTT.

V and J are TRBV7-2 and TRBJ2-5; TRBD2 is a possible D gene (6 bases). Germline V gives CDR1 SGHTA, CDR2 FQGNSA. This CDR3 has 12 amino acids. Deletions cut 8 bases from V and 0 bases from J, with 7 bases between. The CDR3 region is CASGRYQETQYF. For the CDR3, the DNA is TGTGCCAGCGGGAGGTACCAAGAGACCCAGTACTTC.

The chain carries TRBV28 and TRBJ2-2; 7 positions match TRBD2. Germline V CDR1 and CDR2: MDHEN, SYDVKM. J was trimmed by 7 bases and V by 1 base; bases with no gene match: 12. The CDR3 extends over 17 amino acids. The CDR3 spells CASSLSRAGEGVGELFF. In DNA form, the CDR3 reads TGTGCCAGCAGTTTATCAAGGGCGGGAGAAGGAGTCGGGGAGCTGTTTTTT.

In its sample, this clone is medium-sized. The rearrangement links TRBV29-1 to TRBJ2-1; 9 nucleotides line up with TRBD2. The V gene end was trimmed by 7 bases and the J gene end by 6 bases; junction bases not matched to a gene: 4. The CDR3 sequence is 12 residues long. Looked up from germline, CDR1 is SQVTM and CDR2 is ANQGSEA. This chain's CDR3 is CSGRAGGNEQFF. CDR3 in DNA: TGCAGCGGCCGAGCGGGAGGCAATGAGCAGTTCTTC.

The CDR3: CASTLRVGSYSNQPQHF. The DNA of the CDR3 is TGTGCCAGTACCTTGAGGGTGGGTTCGTATAGCAATCAGCCCCAGCATTTT. The chain recombines TRBV19 with TRBJ1-5; D is uncertain. Germline values: CDR1 LNHDA, CDR2 SQIVND (reference sequence). V was shortened by 7 bases and J by 0 bases, with 19 bases between the two germline ends. The CDR3 spans 17 residues. The full variable domain, in which reference TRBV19 and TRBJ1-5 provide the parts outside the CDR3, is DGGITQSPKYLFRKEGQNVTLSCEQNLNHDAMYWYRQDPGQGLRLIYYSQIVNDFQKGDIAEGYSVSREKKESFPLTVTSAQKNPTAFYLCASTLRVGSYSNQPQHFGDGTRLSIL.

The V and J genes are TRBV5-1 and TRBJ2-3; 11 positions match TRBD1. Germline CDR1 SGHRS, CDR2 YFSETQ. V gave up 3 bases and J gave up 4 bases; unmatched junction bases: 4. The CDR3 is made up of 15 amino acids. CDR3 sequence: CASSSGQGDADTQYF. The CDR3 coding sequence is TGCGCCAGCAGCTCGGGACAGGGGGATGCAGATACGCAGTATTTT.

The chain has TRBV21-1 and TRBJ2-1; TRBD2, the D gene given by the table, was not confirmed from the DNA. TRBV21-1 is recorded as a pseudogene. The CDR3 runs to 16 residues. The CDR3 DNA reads TGTGCCAGCAGCAAGGGACTAGCGGGACTTCGCAATGAGCAGTTCTTC. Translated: CASSKGLAGLRNEQFF.

CDR3 in amino acids: CASSELRAQQYF. CDR3 nucleotide sequence: TGTGCCAGCAGTGAATTGCGGGCCCAGCAGTACTTC. V usage is TRBV6-1 and J usage is TRBJ2-7, with D tentatively TRBD2 (5 bases). Germline CDR1 reads MNHNS; CDR2 reads SASEGT. This CDR3 is 12 amino acids long. V lost 2 bases to trimming and J lost 8 bases, with 10 bases between them.

The CDR3 sequence is CSVWTSAYEQYF. The CDR3 nucleotides read TGCAGCGTCTGGACTAGCGCTTACGAGCAGTACTTC. The chain combines TRBV29-1 with TRBJ2-7; 9 bases match TRBD2. Looked up from germline, CDR1 is SQVTM and CDR2 is ANQGSEA. V lost 6 bases and J lost 4; bases outside the gene matches: 4. The CDR3 is made up of 12 amino acids.

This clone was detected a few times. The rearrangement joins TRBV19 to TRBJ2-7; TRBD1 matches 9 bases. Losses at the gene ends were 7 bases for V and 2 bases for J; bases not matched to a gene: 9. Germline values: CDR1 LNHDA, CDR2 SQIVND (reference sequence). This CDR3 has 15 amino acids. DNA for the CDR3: TGTGCCAGTACCCTGGGACAGGGTATGGCCTACGAGCAGTACTTC. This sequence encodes CASTLGQGMAYEQYF.

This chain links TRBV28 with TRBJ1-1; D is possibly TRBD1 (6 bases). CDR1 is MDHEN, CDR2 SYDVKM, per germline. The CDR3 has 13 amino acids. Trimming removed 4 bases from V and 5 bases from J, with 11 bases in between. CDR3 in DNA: TGTGCCAGCAGTTCAGTCAGGGGTACTGAAGCTTTCTTT. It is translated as CASSSVRGTEAFF.

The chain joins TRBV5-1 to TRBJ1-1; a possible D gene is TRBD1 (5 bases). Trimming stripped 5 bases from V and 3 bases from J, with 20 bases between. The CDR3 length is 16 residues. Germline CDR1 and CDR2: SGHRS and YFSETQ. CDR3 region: CASSQWRGKGDTEAFF. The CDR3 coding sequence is TGCGCCAGCAGTCAGTGGCGGGGCAAAGGAGACACTGAAGCTTTCTTT.